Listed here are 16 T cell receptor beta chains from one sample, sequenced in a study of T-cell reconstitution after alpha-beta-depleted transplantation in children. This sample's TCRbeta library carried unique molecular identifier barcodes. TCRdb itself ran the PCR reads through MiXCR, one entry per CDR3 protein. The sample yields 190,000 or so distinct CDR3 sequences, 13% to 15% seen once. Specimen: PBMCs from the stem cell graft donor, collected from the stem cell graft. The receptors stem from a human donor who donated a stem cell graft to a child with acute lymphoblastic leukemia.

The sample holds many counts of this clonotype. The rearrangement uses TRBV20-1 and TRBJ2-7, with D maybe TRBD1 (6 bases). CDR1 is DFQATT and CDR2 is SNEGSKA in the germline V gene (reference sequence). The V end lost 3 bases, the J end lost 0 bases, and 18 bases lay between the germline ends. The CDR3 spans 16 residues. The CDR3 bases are TGCAGTGCTAGTGGGTGGACAGTGCGGCCCTCCTACGAGCAGTACTTC. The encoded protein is CSASGWTVRPSYEQYF.

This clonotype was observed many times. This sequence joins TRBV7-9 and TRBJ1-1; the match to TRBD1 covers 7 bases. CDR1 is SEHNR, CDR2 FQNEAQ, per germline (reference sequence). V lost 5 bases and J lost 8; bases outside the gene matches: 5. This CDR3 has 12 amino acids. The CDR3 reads CASSPKQGEAFF. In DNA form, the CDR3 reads TGTGCCAGCAGCCCTAAACAGGGGGAAGCTTTCTTT.

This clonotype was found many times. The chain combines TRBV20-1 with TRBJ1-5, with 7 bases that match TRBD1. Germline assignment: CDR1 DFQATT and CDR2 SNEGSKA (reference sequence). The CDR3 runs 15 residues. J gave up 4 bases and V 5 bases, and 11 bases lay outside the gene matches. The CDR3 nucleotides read TGCAGTGCTCGCCTTCGCGACAGGGCTAATCAGCCCCAGCATTTT. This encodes CSARLRDRANQPQHF.

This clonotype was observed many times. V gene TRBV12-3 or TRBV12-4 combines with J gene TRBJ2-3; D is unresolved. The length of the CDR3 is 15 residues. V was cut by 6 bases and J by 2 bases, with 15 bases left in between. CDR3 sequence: CASSPADLFTDTQYF. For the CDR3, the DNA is TGTGCCAGCAGCCCCGCCGACCTATTCACAGATACGCAGTATTTT.

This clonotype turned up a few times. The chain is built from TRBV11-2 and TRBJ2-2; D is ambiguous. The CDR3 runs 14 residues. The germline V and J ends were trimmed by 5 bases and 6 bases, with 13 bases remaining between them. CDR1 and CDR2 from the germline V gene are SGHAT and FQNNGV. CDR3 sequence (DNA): TGTGCCAGCAGCCCTGATAGCAGGTCCGGGGAGCTGTTTTTT. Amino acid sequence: CASSPDSRSGELFF.

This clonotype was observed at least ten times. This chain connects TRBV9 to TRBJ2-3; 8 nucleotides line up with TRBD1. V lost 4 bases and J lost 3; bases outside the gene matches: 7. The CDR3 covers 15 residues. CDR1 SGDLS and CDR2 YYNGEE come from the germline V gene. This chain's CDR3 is CASSPRQGITDTQYF. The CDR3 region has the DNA TGTGCCAGCAGCCCGCGACAGGGGATTACAGATACGCAGTATTTT.

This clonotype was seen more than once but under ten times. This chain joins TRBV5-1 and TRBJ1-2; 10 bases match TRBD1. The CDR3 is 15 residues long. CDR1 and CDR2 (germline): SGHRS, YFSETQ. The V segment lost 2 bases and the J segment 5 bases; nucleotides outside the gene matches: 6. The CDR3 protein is CASSFRTGGGYGYTF. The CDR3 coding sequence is TGCGCCAGCAGCTTCCGGACAGGGGGGGGTTATGGCTACACCTTC.

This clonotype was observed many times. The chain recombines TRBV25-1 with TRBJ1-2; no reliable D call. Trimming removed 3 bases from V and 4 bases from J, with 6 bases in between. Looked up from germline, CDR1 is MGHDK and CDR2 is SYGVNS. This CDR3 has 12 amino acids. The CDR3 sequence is CASSDRIYGYTF. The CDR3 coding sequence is TGTGCCAGCAGTGACCGAATCTATGGCTACACCTTC.

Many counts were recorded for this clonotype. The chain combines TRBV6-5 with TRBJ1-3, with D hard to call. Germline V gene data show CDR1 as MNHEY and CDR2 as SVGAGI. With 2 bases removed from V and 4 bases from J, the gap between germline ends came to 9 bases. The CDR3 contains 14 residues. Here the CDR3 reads CASSYGRSGNTIYF. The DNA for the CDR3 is TGTGCCAGCAGTTACGGGAGGTCAGGAAACACCATATATTTT.

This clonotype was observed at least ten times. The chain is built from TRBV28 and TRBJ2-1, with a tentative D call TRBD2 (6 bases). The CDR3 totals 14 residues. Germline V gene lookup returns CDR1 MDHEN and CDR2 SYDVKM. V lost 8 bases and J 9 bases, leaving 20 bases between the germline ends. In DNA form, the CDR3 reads TGTGCCAGCGGAAGGTTCGGGACTCCTGGTGAGCAGTTCTTC. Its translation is CASGRFGTPGEQFF.

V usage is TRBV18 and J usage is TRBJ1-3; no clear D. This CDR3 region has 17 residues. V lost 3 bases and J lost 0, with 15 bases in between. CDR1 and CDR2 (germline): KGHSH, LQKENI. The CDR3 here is CASSPTGSSNSGNTIYF. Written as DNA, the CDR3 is TGTGCCAGCTCACCTACCGGGAGTTCAAACTCTGGAAACACCATATATTTT.

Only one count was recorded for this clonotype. The CDR3 loop is CASSSGQNTGAFF. The CDR3 coding sequence is TGTGCCAGCAGCTCGGGACAGAACACGGGGGCTTTCTTT. This sequence joins TRBV11-2 and TRBJ1-1, with 7 positions matching TRBD1. This CDR3 has 13 residues. The V and J ends lost 4 bases and 11 bases, in that order; junction bases with no gene match: 10. CDR1 SGHAT and CDR2 FQNNGV come from the germline V gene. Full variable domain (missing parts from reference TRBV11-2 and TRBJ1-1): EAGVAQSPRYKIIEKRQSVAFWCNPISGHATLYWYQQILGQGPKLLIQFQNNGVVDDSQLPKDRFSAERLKGVDSTLKIQPAKLEDSAVYLCASSSGQNTGAFFGQGTRLTVV.

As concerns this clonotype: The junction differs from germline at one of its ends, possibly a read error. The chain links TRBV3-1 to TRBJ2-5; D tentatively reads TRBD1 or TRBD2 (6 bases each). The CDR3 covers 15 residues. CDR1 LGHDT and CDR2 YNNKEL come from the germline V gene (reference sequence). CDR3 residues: CASTQDEGGRETQYF. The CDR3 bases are TGTGCCAGCACCCAAGATGAGGGGGGTCGAGAGACCCAGTACTTC.

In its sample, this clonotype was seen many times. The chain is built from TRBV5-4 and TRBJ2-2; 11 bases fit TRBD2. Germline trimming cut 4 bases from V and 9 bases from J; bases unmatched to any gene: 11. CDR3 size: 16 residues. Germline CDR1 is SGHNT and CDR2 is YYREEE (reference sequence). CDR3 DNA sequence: TGTGCCAGCAGCCTACCCCTAGCGGGAGGTCCCCGGGAGCTGTTTTTT. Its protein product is CASSLPLAGGPRELFF.

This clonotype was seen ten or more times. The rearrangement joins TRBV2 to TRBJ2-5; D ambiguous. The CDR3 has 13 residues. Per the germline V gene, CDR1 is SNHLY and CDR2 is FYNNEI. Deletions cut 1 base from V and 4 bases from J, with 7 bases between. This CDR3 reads CASSEGRLETQYF. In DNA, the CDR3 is TGTGCCAGCAGTGAAGGCAGGCTAGAGACCCAGTACTTC.

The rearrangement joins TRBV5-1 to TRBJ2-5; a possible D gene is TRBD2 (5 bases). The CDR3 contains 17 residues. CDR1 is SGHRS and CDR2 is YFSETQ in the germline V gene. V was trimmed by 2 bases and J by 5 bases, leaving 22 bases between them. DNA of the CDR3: TGCGCCAGCAGCTTAGATAAACGTAACGGGGTAGCGGAGACCCAGTACTTC. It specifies CASSLDKRNGVAETQYF.